The text below deals with one T cell receptor (beta chain). These data originate in a study of blood T cell repertoires in COVID-19. About the research overall: Samples taken during acute and convalescent COVID-19 were collected in the United States, Italy and Spain. T cells, B-cell-depleted T cells, or PBMCs supplied cDNA or gDNA.

Germline CDR1 MNHNY, CDR2 SVGAGI (reference sequence). The ends lost 5 bases at V and 0 bases at J; junction bases unmatched: 5. The length of the CDR3 is 16 residues. Authors' analysis steps: Amplifying reference gene primers gave estimates of nucleated cell counts. Assay used: immunoSEQ multiplex PCR; TCRdb lists only in-frame clones, some missing. V, J and clone size were drawn from that table, and D and trimming were deduced from the DNA. The table records about 21,000 clones, about 89% of them present only once. The sequence came from a man between 65 and 85 years old with active COVID-19. The chain combines TRBV6-6 with TRBJ2-3; 10 bases map to TRBD2. Specimen: peripheral blood. This chain's CDR3 is CASSSGLAVSTDTQYF. Here the CDR3 DNA reads TGTGCCAGCAGTAGCGGACTAGCGGTCAGCACAGATACGCAGTATTTT.